The rows below give T cell receptor beta chains drawn from one sample of a study of CD8 T cells in ankylosing spondylitis. Each CDR3 protein gets one entry after TCRdb re-called the 5' RACE reads with MiXCR. The data show 200,000 to 250,000 distinct CDR3 sequences, with roughly 10% seen just once and 6% to 8% held by the top ten. Sequencing was done on a sample of blood, either unsorted or a sorted T cell fraction (not recorded which). The receptor source for this set is a male donor with ankylosing spondylitis or in good health (not recorded which). CDR3s include the opening cysteine and the closing phenylalanine or tryptophan. Fields, in order: V gene, J gene, CDR3 protein.

v_call: TRBV10-1
j_call: TRBJ2-3
cdr3_aa: CASSERPYTDTQYF

v_call: TRBV7-8
j_call: TRBJ2-1
cdr3_aa: CASSLIAGVGNEQFF

v_call: TRBV18
j_call: TRBJ2-6
cdr3_aa: CASSPAGANVLTF

v_call: TRBV20-1
j_call: TRBJ1-4
cdr3_aa: CSARKDGEKLFF

v_call: TRBV25-1
j_call: TRBJ2-3
cdr3_aa: CASSGRGWQGRSTDTQYF

v_call: TRBV28
j_call: TRBJ1-2
cdr3_aa: CASSLRFDRNRNTF

v_call: TRBV20-1
j_call: TRBJ2-1
cdr3_aa: CRRDKAYNEQFF

v_call: TRBV29-1
j_call: TRBJ2-1
cdr3_aa: CSVALTAYNEQFF

v_call: TRBV6-5
j_call: TRBJ2-7
cdr3_aa: CASSYDYGGPEQYF

v_call: TRBV10-3
j_call: TRBJ1-2
cdr3_aa: CAISEAYQGTYGYTF

v_call: TRBV5-1
j_call: TRBJ1-1
cdr3_aa: CASSFGTGTGYTEAFF

v_call: TRBV20-1
j_call: TRBJ1-2
cdr3_aa: CSASGWSYGYTF

v_call: TRBV9
j_call: TRBJ2-1
cdr3_aa: CASSVGGQPYSEQFF

v_call: TRBV11-3
j_call: TRBJ2-1
cdr3_aa: CASSLYGTASYNEQFF

v_call: TRBV5-1
j_call: TRBJ2-2
cdr3_aa: CASSASWTAIGELFF

v_call: TRBV7-8
j_call: TRBJ1-5
cdr3_aa: CASSSTGVGNQPQHF

v_call: TRBV6-5
j_call: TRBJ2-1
cdr3_aa: CASSYSKAGVENEQFF

v_call: TRBV20-1
j_call: TRBJ1-4
cdr3_aa: CSAWGQSDFHLKLFF

v_call: TRBV6-2/TRBV6-3
j_call: TRBJ2-1
cdr3_aa: CASSSQGAREQFF

v_call: TRBV5-6
j_call: TRBJ2-1
cdr3_aa: CASSLQTSGGRNEQFF

v_call: TRBV7-8
j_call: TRBJ2-3
cdr3_aa: CASSTDRNTQYF

v_call: TRBV7-6
j_call: TRBJ2-1
cdr3_aa: CASSGEAGAVYNEQFF

v_call: TRBV3-1
j_call: TRBJ2-7
cdr3_aa: CASSIGPPYEQYF

v_call: TRBV4-2
j_call: TRBJ1-3
cdr3_aa: CASSQDQASGNTIYF

v_call: TRBV29-1
j_call: TRBJ2-1
cdr3_aa: CSVTGTEVYNEQFF

v_call: TRBV4-1
j_call: TRBJ2-5
cdr3_aa: CASSQVAGGETQYF

v_call: TRBV4-1
j_call: TRBJ2-3
cdr3_aa: CASSQDSGGGAAYTQYF

v_call: TRBV7-3
j_call: TRBJ1-6
cdr3_aa: CASSSKSGDRSPLHF

v_call: TRBV4-2
j_call: TRBJ2-6
cdr3_aa: CASSLQDSTGANVLTF

v_call: TRBV12-3/TRBV12-4
j_call: TRBJ2-1
cdr3_aa: CASSLGLAGGRNEQFF

v_call: TRBV3-1
j_call: TRBJ2-1
cdr3_aa: CASSQGMVYNEQFF

v_call: TRBV11-2
j_call: TRBJ2-3
cdr3_aa: CASSPWPDTQYF

v_call: TRBV29-1
j_call: TRBJ2-2
cdr3_aa: CSVGGAGAYTGELFF

v_call: TRBV2
j_call: TRBJ2-1
cdr3_aa: CASSDEGNEQFF

v_call: TRBV5-1
j_call: TRBJ2-3
cdr3_aa: CASSLELARTDTQYF

v_call: TRBV2
j_call: TRBJ2-7
cdr3_aa: CASTKRQDSYEQYF

v_call: TRBV6-1
j_call: TRBJ2-6
cdr3_aa: CASSASSSGANVLTF

v_call: TRBV7-9
j_call: TRBJ2-7
cdr3_aa: CASSLEAFYEQYF

v_call: TRBV7-8
j_call: TRBJ2-1
cdr3_aa: CASSLSRGPYNEQFF

v_call: TRBV25-1
j_call: TRBJ2-2
cdr3_aa: CASRNDRTGLGELFF

v_call: TRBV12-3/TRBV12-4
j_call: TRBJ2-5
cdr3_aa: CASSSSGQETQYF

v_call: TRBV4-1
j_call: TRBJ2-1
cdr3_aa: CASSQVYPGEQFF

v_call: TRBV20-1
j_call: TRBJ2-2
cdr3_aa: CSARDPRGSNTGELFF

v_call: TRBV28
j_call: TRBJ2-3
cdr3_aa: CASSLSGAGDTQYF

v_call: TRBV5-1
j_call: TRBJ2-1
cdr3_aa: CASSSSRTLGQFF

v_call: TRBV28
j_call: TRBJ2-3
cdr3_aa: CATTGTREFGTDTQYF

v_call: TRBV10-3
j_call: TRBJ2-7
cdr3_aa: CAISETSSYEQYF

v_call: TRBV20-1
j_call: TRBJ2-6
cdr3_aa: CSAEAPVSSSSGANVLTF

v_call: TRBV6-4
j_call: TRBJ1-2
cdr3_aa: CASSDRIYGYTF

v_call: TRBV29-1
j_call: TRBJ2-1
cdr3_aa: CSVERAGGRAHNEQFF

v_call: TRBV7-3
j_call: TRBJ2-3
cdr3_aa: CASSKDAARPDTQYF

v_call: TRBV5-1
j_call: TRBJ1-3
cdr3_aa: CASSPLPTSGNTIYF